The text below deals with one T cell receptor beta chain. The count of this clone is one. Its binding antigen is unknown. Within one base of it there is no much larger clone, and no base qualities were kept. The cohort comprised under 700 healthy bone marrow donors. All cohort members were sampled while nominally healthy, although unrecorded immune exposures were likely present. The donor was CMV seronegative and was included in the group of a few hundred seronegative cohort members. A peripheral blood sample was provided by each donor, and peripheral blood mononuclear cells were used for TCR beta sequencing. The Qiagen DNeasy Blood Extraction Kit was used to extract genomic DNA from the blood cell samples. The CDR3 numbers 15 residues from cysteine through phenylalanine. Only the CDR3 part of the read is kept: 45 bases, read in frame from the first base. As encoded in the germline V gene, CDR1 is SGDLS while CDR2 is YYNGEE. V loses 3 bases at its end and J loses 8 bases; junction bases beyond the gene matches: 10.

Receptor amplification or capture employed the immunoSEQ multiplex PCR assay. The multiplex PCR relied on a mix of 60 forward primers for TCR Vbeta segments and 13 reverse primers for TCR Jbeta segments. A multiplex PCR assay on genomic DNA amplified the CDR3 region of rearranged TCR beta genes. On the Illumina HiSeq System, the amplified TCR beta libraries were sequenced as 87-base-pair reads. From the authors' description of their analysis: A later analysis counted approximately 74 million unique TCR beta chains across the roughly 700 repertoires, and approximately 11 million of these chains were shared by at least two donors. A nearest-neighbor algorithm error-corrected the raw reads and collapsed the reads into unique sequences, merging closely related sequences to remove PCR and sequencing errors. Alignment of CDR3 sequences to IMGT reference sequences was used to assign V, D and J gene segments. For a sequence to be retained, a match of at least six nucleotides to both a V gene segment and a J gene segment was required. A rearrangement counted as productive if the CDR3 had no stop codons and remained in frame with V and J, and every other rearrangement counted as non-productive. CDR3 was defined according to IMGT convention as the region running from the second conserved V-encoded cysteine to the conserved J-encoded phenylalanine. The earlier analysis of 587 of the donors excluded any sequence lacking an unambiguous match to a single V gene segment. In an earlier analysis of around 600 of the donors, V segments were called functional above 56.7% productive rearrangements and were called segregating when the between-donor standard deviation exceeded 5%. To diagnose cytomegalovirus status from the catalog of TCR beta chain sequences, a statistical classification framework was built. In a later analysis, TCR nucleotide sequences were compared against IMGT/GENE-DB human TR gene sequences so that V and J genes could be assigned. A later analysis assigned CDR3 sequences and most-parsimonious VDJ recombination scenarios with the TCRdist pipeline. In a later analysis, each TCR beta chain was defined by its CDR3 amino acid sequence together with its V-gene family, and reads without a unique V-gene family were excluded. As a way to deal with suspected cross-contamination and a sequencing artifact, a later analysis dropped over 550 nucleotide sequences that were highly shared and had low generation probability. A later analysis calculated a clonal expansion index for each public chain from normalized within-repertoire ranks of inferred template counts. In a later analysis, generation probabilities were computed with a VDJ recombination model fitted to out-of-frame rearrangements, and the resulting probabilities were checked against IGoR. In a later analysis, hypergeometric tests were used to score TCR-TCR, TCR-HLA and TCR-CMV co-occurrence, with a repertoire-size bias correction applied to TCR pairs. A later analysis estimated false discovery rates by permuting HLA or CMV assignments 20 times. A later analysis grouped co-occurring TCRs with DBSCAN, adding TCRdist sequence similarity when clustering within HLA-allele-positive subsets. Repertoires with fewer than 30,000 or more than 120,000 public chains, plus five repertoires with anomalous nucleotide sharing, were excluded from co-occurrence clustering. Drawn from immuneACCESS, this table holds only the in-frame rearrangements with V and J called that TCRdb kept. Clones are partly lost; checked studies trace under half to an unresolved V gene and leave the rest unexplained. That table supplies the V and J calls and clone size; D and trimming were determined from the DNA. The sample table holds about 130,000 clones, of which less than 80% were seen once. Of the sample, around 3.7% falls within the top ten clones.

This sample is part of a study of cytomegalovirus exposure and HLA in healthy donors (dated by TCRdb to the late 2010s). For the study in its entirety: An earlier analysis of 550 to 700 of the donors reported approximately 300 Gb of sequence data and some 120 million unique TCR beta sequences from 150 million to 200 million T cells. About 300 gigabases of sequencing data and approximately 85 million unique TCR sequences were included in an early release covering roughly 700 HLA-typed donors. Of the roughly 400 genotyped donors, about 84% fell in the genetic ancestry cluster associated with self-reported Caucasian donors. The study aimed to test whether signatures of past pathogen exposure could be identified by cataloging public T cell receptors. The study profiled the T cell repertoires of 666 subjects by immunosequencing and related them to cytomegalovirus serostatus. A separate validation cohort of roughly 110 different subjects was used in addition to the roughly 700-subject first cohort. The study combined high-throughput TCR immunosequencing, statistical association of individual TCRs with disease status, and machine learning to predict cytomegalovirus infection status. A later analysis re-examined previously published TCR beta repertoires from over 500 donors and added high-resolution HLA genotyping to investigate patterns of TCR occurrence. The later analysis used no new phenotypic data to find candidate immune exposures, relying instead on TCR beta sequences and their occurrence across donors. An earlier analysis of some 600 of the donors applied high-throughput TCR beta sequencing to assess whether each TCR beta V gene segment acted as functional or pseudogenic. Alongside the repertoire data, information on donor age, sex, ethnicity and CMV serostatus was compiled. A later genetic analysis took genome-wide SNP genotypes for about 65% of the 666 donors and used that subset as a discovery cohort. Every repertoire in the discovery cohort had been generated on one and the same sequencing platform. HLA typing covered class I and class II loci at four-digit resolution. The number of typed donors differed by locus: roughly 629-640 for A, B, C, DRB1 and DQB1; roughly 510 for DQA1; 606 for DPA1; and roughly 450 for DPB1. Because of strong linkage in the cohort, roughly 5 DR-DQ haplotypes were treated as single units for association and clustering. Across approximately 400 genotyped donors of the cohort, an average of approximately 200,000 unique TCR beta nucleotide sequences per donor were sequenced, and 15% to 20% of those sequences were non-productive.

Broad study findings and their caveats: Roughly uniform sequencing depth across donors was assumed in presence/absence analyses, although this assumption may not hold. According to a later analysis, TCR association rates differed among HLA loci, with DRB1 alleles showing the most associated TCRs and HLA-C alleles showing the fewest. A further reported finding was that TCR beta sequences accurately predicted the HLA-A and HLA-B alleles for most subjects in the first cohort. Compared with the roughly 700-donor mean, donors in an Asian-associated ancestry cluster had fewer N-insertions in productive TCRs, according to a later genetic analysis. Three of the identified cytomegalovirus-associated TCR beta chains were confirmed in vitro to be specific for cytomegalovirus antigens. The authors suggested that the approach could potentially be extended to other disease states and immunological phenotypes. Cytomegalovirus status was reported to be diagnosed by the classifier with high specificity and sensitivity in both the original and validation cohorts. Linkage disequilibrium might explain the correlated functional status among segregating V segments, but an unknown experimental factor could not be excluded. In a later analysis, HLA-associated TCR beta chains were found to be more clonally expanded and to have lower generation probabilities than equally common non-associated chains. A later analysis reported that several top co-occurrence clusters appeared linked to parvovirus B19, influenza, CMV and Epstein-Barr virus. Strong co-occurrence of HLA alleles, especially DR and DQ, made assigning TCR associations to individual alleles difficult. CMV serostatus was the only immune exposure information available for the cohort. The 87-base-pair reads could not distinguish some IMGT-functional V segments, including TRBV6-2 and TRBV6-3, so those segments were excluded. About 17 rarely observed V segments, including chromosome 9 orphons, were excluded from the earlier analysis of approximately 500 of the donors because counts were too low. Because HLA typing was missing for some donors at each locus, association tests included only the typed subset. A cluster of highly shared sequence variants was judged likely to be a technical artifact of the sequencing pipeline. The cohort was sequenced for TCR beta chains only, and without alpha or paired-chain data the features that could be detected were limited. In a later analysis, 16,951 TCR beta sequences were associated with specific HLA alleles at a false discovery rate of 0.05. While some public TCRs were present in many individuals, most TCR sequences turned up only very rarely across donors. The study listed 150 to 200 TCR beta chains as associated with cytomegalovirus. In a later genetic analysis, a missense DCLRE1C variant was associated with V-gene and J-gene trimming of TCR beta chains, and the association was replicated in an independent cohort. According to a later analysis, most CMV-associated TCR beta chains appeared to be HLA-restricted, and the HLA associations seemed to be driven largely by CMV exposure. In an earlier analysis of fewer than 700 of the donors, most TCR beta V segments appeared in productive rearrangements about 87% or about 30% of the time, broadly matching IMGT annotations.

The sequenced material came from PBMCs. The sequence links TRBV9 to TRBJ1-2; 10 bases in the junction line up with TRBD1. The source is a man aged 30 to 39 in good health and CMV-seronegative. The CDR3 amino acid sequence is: CASSAYSGTGEGYTF. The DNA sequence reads TGTGCCAGCAGCGCATACTCCGGGACAGGGGAAGGCTACACCTTC.